Sequencing of this T cell receptor beta chain was carried out in a study of graft-versus-host responses after intestinal transplantation (dated by TCRdb to the early 2020s). Background on the whole study: Recipients received multivisceral, liver-intestinal, or isolated intestinal transplants. Anti-thymocyte globulin induction was given to all recipients, followed by maintenance tacrolimus and steroids for 3 to 4 years. After intestinal transplantation, graft-versus-host and host-versus-graft alloreactive T cell clones in the graft, circulation and bone marrow were tracked using bulk TCR-beta CDR3 sequencing. Alloreactive clones were identified by sequencing pre-transplant mixed lymphocyte reaction products and comparing these products with unstimulated pre-transplant donor and recipient T cells. The cohort enrolled some 23 intestinal transplant recipients including one retransplant, and a few patients lacking pretransplant specimens were excluded. A peak of at least 4% donor T cells among recipient peripheral blood mononuclear cells was the definition used for donor T cell macrochimerism. Rather than being sequenced by the commercial service, samples from a few later patients were sequenced in-house on an Illumina MiSeq and processed with MiXCR. General conclusions and limits of the study: The relatively low number and heterogeneity of intestinal transplant patients limited the conclusions. GvH clones were found in recipient bone marrow, and some of the GvH clones appeared earlier in ileal mucosa or blood, which is consistent with an intestinal mucosal origin. Patients with donor T cell macrochimerism had high GvH to HvG T cell clonal ratios in their allografts. Peak levels of circulating GvH clones were associated with declines in HvG clones early after transplant.

Libraries came from the immunoSEQ multiplex PCR assay. In most patients, genomic DNA was isolated using the Qiagen DNeasy Blood and Tissue Kit and sent frozen to Adaptive Biotechnologies for TCR sequencing. For most patients, genomic DNA was subjected to high-throughput TCR-beta CDR3 sequencing by Adaptive Biotechnologies. Concerning the study's data processing: TCR sequencing data were retrieved from Adaptive's ImmunoSEQ software for around 18 patients, whereas a few other patients were processed with MiXCR and VDJtools. To correct CD4 versus CD8 sorting errors, sequences present in both subsets at a frequency ratio below 5:1 were removed. Because the origin of CDR3 nucleotide sequences shared between donor and recipient could not be assigned, those sequences were removed. To be classed as alloreactive, a clone needed at least 2-fold expansion over unstimulated cells and a minimum CFSE-low frequency of 0.002% (template counts) or 0.001% (read counts). Clones were considered mappable if detected in sequenced pre-transplant spleen, lymph node, or MLR CFSE-low populations of the donor or recipient. The cumulative frequency of alloreactive clones was calculated as a percentage of all sequences, weighted by copy number. TCRdb took this table from immuneACCESS and kept in-frame rearrangements with V and J called. Such tables lack part of the clones; where checked against another copy, unresolved V genes explain under half of the gap, and the rest is unexplained. The V and J calls and the clone size are those of that table, but D and trimming were determined from the DNA. Across this sample there are around 71,000 clones, with around 95% seen only once. Less than 0.65% of the sample goes to the ten largest clones.

A word on this clone: No antigen is known for it. No much larger clonotype is one base removed from it; base qualities were not supplied.

Reading the label with the study, this specimen's time point is: cells obtained before transplantation from donor or recipient. CD3+CD4+ and CD3+CD8+ populations were FACS-sorted from unstimulated pre-transplant donor and recipient cells taken from spleen or lymph nodes. The material was unstimulated CD8+ T cells sorted from spleen or lymph node cells, obtained before intestinal transplant. The source of this sequence is a human donor who received an intestinal transplant.

This receptor has the CDR3 CASSPSPDSRGVYEQYF. The DNA reads as follows: TGTGCCAGCAGCCCTAGCCCCGACAGCAGGGGCGTCTACGAGCAGTACTTC. Here the chain combines TRBV7-2 and TRBJ2-7, with TRBD1 as a weak D call on 6 bases. The CDR3, cysteine through phenylalanine, is 17 amino acids long. Kept here is only the CDR3 DNA, which spans 51 bases and is read in frame from base 1. Trimming removed 5 bases from V and 3 bases from J, leaving 23 bases between the germline ends. Sequences SGHTA (CDR1) and FQGNSA (CDR2) are obtained from the germline V gene.